A selection of T cell receptor beta chains follows, all from one sample in a study of blood T cell repertoires in COVID-19. Generated by immunoSEQ multiplex PCR, the TCRdb table keeps only in-frame clones and is missing some. The top ten clones hold approximately 9% of a sample with roughly 180,000 clones, 75% to 80% of them seen once. The specimen was peripheral blood. Source of these receptors: a woman aged 50 to 60 with active or convalescent COVID-19. CDR3s include the opening cysteine and the closing phenylalanine or tryptophan. D genes are given only for firm matches. Some rows mark clone size as missing; the rest say once, few, many or name a class of expanded clone.

d_call	j_call	clone_size	v_call	cdr3_nt	cdr3_aa
TRBD1	TRBJ1-2	few	TRBV2	TGTGCCAGCAGCCGGGACAGGGGATACTATGGCTACACCTTC	CASSRDRGYYGYTF
.	TRBJ1-1	.	TRBV3-1/TRBV3-2	TGTGCCAGCAGCCAGGCAGGGCGGGGGACTGAAGCTTTCTTT	CASSQAGRGTEAFF
.	TRBJ1-2	.	TRBV5-6	TGTGCCAGCAGCTCGCGTTCTTATGGCTACACCTTC	CASSSRSYGYTF
TRBD1	TRBJ1-2	.	TRBV29-1	TGCAGCGTCCGCGAGGGGGCCTATGGCTACACCTTC	CSVREGAYGYTF
.	TRBJ1-2	once	TRBV27	TGTGCCAGCAGTTTTTTCCGACATGCTAACTATGGCTACACCTTC	CASSFFRHANYGYTF
TRBD1	TRBJ2-5	.	TRBV2	TGTGCCAGCAGTGTGGAACAGGGGGCAGGGGAGACCCAGTACTTC	CASSVEQGAGETQYF
TRBD2	TRBJ2-3	.	TRBV23-1	TGCGCCAGCAGTCAATATTCCCGGCGGATAGCGGGGGGGAACGCAGATACGCAGTATTTT	CASSQYSRRIAGGNADTQYF
.	TRBJ1-1	few	TRBV6-5	TGTGCCAGCAGTTACAGTGCGGACACTGAAGCTTTCTTT	CASSYSADTEAFF
.	TRBJ1-1	.	TRBV30	TGTGCCTGGAGGGTGAAGACTGTAAACACTGAAGCTTTCTTT	CAWRVKTVNTEAFF
.	TRBJ1-6	.	TRBV28	TGTGCCAGCAGTTTGGAGGGGAACCTCTATAATTCACCCCTCCACTTT	CASSLEGNLYNSPLHF
.	TRBJ2-7	.	TRBV11-2	TGTGCCAGCAGCTTAGCCCGGGGGTTCGAGCAGTACTTC	CASSLARGFEQYF
.	TRBJ1-1	.	TRBV6-5	TGTGCCAGCACCCCAACCAGGGGATGGACTGAAGCTTTCTTT	CASTPTRGWTEAFF
.	TRBJ1-5	.	TRBV3-1/TRBV3-2	TGTGCCAGCAGCCAAGGAGGCGCGGGCAATCAGCCCCAGCATTTT	CASSQGGAGNQPQHF
TRBD1	TRBJ1-2	.	TRBV11-2	TGTGCCAGCAGCTTCGAGAGGACAGGTGGCGATGGCTACACCTTC	CASSFERTGGDGYTF
TRBD1	TRBJ1-2	once	TRBV6-5	TGTGCCAGCAGTACGACAGGGGGCGACTATGGCTACACCTTC	CASSTTGGDYGYTF
TRBD1	TRBJ1-5	many	TRBV28	TGTGCCAGCAGTCCCGGGGACAGGGGGTGGCAGCCCCAGCATTTT	CASSPGDRGWQPQHF
TRBD1	TRBJ1-1	few	TRBV19	TGTGCCAGTAGTCCCTGGACAGGACGGAACACTGAAGCTTTCTTT	CASSPWTGRNTEAFF
.	TRBJ2-3	.	TRBV11-3	TGTGCCAGCAGCTTAGAATCGACTCGCCCAAATCGGGATACGCAGTATTTT	CASSLESTRPNRDTQYF
TRBD1	TRBJ1-4	.	TRBV7-2	TGTGCCAGCAGCTCCGACAGGGGGAATGAAAAACTGTTTTTT	CASSSDRGNEKLFF